This T cell receptor (beta chain) originates from a study of cytomegalovirus exposure and HLA in healthy donors. Study findings and constraints: A later analysis revealed that TCR association rates differed between HLA loci, peaking at DRB1 and bottoming out at HLA-C. Sequencing likely generated an artifact that appeared as a cluster of highly shared sequence variants. In an earlier analysis, in some 540 donors, most V segments appeared productive either ~87% or ~30% of the time. Later analysis identified about 18,000 TCR beta sequences associated with HLA alleles, using a false discovery rate threshold of 0.05.

CDR1 and CDR2 (germline): GTSNPN, SVGIG (reference sequence). V was pared by 5 bases and J by 4 bases, with 27 bases between. This CDR3 is built from 18 residues. Use of 60 Vbeta and 13 Jbeta primers characterized the PCR. Profiled with immunoSEQ multiplex PCR; TCRdb holds only in-frame clones, not every one. This table holds fewer than 150,000 clones, around 74% found once. Details on this clone: Its specificity is unknown.

The sequenced material came from PBMCs. The V call is TRBV30, the J call TRBJ2-4; D possibly corresponds to TRBD1 (6 bases). This sequence was found in a man aged 55 to 69 in good health and CMV-seropositive. The CDR3 nucleotides read TGTGCCTGGCGTAGCCGGGCCCCCCGAGACAGGCCAAAAAACATTCAGTACTTC. Residues: CAWRSRAPRDRPKNIQYF.